This T cell receptor beta chain was retrieved from a study of tumor-infiltrating lymphocytes in primary liver carcinoma. Study findings and constraints: With p = 0.039, the top-250-clone fraction in tumors significantly exceeded that in blood.

TCR beta cDNA was prepared out of 500 ng total RNA by means of a constant-region primer. Slightly modified ARM-PCR served as the procedure for the TCR beta libraries. These libraries came from three rounds of nested multiplex PCR. TCRdb passed the multiplex PCR reads through MiXCR, listing each CDR3 protein once. The sample has some 190,000 distinct CDR3 sequences, less than 65% seen once; the top ten hold under 75%. Germline DNA was extracted alongside blood RNA, which was obtained from unsorted whole blood. This clonotype was picked up many times. Antigen unknown. The TCR originated in a man between 35 and 55 years old with primary liver carcinoma and hepatitis B virus infection. The specimen was peripheral blood.

The CDR3 bases are TGTGCCAGCAGCATTCGTATCCCCCGAGCGGGACACCTCACCGGGGAGCTGTTTTTT. Translating gives CASSIRIPRAGHLTGELFF. The genes are TRBV11-2 and TRBJ2-2; D is possibly TRBD2 (7 bases). Germline CDR1 is SGHAT and CDR2 is FQNNGV. Trimming pared 5 bases from V and 4 bases from J, leaving 26 bases between. The CDR3 has 19 residues.